Detailed here is one T cell receptor beta chain. Its target is not known. The entry originates in a study of cytomegalovirus exposure and HLA in healthy donors. Study-wide findings and caveats: Sequences of the TCR beta chain were said to predict the HLA-A and HLA-B alleles of most subjects accurately.

This CDR3 has 13 residues. Germline loops: CDR1 SGHNT, CDR2 YENEEA. Trimming took 4 bases from V and 5 from J, leaving 10 bases between them. The primer mix had 60 Vbeta and 13 Jbeta primers. Generated by immunoSEQ multiplex PCR, the TCRdb table keeps only in-frame clones and is missing some. The sample yields 120,000 or so clones, approximately 74% seen once. The TCR comes from a woman aged 45-59 years in good health and CMV-seropositive. The V call is TRBV11-3, the J call TRBJ2-3, with unresolved D. The sequenced material came from PBMCs. Here the CDR3 reads CASSSVVLDTQYF. As DNA, the CDR3 is TGTGCCAGCAGCTCGGTCGTTTTAGATACGCAGTATTTT.